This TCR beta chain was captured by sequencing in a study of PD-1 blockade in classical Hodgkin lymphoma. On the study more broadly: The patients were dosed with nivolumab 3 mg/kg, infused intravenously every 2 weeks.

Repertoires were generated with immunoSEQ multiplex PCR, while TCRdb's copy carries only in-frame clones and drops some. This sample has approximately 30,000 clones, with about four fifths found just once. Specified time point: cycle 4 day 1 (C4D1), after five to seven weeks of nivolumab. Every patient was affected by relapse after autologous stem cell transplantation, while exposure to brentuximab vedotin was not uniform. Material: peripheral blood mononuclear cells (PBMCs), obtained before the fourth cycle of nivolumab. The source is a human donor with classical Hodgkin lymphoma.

CDR3 sequence (DNA): TGTGCCAGCAGCTTTGGTCCCCTTGGGTCCTACGAGCAGTACTTC. This codes for CASSFGPLGSYEQYF. V gene TRBV7-3 combines with J gene TRBJ2-7; D is uncertain. The CDR3 is 15 amino acids. V lost 3 bases and J 1 base, leaving 13 bases between the germline ends. Germline CDR1 and CDR2: SGHTA and FQGTGA.